This T cell receptor (beta chain) was recovered during a study of CD8 T cells in ankylosing spondylitis. As the method for making TCR beta libraries, quantitative 5'-RACE with molecular barcodes was used. From the 5' RACE reads, TCRdb called clonotypes with MiXCR, one entry per CDR3 protein. The sample yields some 800,000 distinct CDR3 sequences, roughly 10% seen once. There are 15 residues in the CDR3. The junction had 7 bases not matched to a gene; V was cut back by 0 bases and J by 10 bases. Germline assignment: CDR1 DFQATT and CDR2 SNEGSKA (reference sequence). Study results and caveats: As reported, disease-linked clones showed significant enrichment in matched ankylosing spondylitis synovial fluid. In ankylosing spondylitis blood, a motif of seven to nine highly homologous TCR beta variants appeared characteristic.

In this sample, this clonotype turned up a few times. Its antigen remains unidentified. What was sequenced was blood, either unsorted or a sorted T cell fraction (not recorded which). The J gene is TRBJ2-1, the V gene TRBV20-1; 12 bases agree with TRBD2. This TCR was recovered from a male donor with ankylosing spondylitis. The CDR3 sequence: CSARDPSGGAEEQFF. The CDR3, as DNA: TGCAGTGCTAGAGACCCTAGCGGGGGGGCTGAGGAGCAGTTCTTC.